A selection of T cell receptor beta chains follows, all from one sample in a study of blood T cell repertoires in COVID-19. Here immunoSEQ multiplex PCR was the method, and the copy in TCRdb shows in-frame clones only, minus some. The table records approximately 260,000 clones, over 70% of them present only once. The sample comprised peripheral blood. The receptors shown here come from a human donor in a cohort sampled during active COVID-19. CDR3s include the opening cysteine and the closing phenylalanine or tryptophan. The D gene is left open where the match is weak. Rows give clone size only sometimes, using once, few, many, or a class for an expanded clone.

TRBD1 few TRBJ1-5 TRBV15 TGTGCCACCAGCTCCAAGGGACAGGGGGCGGGCAATCAGCCCCAGCATTTT CATSSKGQGAGNQPQHF
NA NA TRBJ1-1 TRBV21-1 TGTGCCAGCAGCAAAGGAAGGGACTCCGGCCTGAACACTGAAGCTTTCTTT CASSKGRDSGLNTEAFF
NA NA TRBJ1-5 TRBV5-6 TGTGCCAGCAGCTTAAAGGGGCAGTATAGCAATCAGCCCCAGCATTTT CASSLKGQYSNQPQHF
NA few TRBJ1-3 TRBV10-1 TGCGCCAGTTCGCAGGCCTCTGGAAACACCATATATTTT CASSQASGNTIYF
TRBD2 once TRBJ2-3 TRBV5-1 TGCGCCAGCCGGACTAGCGGGGGGATCACAGATACGCAGTATTTT CASRTSGGITDTQYF
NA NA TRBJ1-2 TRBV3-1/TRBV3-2 TGTGCCAGCAGCCAAGGGGTGGGGCGTAACTATGGCTACACCTTC CASSQGVGRNYGYTF
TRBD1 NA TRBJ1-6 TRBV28 TGTGCCAGCAGGGGGGACAGGGAGAATTCACCCCTCCACTTT CASRGDRENSPLHF
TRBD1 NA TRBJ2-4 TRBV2 TGTGCCAGCAGTGCCCGGGACAGAGGCGCCAAAAACATTCAGTACTTC CASSARDRGAKNIQYF
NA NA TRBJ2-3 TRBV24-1 TGTGCCACAAGGGAGCCTAGCACAGATACGCAGTATTTT CATREPSTDTQYF
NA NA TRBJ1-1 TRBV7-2 TGTGCCAGCAGCTTAAGGGGTGACAGTTGGACTGAAGCTTTCTTT CASSLRGDSWTEAFF
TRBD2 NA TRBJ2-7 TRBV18 TGTGCCAGCTCACCCCCTACTAGCGGGAGATCGGGGCAGTACTTC CASSPPTSGRSGQYF
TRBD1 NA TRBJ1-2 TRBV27 TGTGCCAGCAGTTTAAATGCAGGGGGCGCGATTGGCTACACCTTC CASSLNAGGAIGYTF
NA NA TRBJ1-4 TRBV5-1 TGCGCCAGCAGCTTGGACAGGGCGAATGAAAAACTGTTTTTT CASSLDRANEKLFF
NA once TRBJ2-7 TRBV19 TGTGCCAGTAGTATAGTATCTGACACCGCCTACGAGCAGTACTTC CASSIVSDTAYEQYF
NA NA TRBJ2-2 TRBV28 TGTGCCAGCAGTTCATCCCTTGTTAGCGGCAACACCGGGGAGCTGTTTTTT CASSSSLVSGNTGELFF
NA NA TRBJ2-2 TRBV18 TGTGCCAGCTCACCACAGGGGACCGGGGAGCTGTTTTTT CASSPQGTGELFF
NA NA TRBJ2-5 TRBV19 TGTGCCAGTAGTATAAAGCGGCAAGAGACCCAGTACTTC CASSIKRQETQYF
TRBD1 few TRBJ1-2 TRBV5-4 TGTGCCAGCTCTCACGGCGGGACAGCTAGCCTGAACTATGGCTACACCTTC CASSHGGTASLNYGYTF
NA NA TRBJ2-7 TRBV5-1 TGCGCCAGCAGCCCATCTCAGGGATACGAGCAGTACTTC CASSPSQGYEQYF
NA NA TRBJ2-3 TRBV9 TGTGCCAGCAGCGTCCAACGGGATACGCAGTATTTT CASSVQRDTQYF
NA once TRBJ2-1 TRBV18 TGTGCCAGCTCACCACCGATCTGGGGAGTTGAGGACTTCGGAGAGCAGTTCTTC CASSPPIWGVEDFGEQFF
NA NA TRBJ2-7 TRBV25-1 TGTGCCAGCAGCCCATCGAGGGAAGGTCCCTACGAGCAGTACTTC CASSPSREGPYEQYF
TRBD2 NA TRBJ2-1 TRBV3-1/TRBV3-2 TGTGCCAGCAGTCGCACGTCAGTAGCGGGAGCTTACAATGAGCAGTTCTTC CASSRTSVAGAYNEQFF
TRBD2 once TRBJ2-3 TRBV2 TGTGCCAGCAGACTCGGGACTAGTGGCACAGATACGCAGTATTTT CASRLGTSGTDTQYF
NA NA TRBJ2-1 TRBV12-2 TGTGCAAGTCGTCACAGCCTTTGGGCGGGAGTGTACTACAATGAGCAGTTCTTC CASRHSLWAGVYYNEQFF
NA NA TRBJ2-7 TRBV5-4 TGTGCCAGCAGCCCCGGGACTCATAGCTCCTACGAGCAGTACTTC CASSPGTHSSYEQYF
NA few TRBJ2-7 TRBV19 TGTGCCAGTAGTGATCAGGCCTCCCACGAGCAGTACTTC CASSDQASHEQYF
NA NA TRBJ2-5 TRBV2 TGTGCCAGCAGTGGCGACCTAGAAGAGACCCAGTACTTC CASSGDLEETQYF
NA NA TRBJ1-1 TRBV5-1 TGCGCCAGCAGCAACAAGAACACTGAAGCTTTCTTT CASSNKNTEAFF
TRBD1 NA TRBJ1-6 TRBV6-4 TGTGCCAGCAGTGACTCGAGTCGAGACAGGGGACGGTTTTCACCCCTCCACTTT CASSDSSRDRGRFSPLHF
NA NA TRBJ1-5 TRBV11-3 TGTGCCAGCAGCCACAAGACTGGGGGCCCTCCCAATCAGCCCCAGCATTTT CASSHKTGGPPNQPQHF
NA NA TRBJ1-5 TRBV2 TGTGCCAGCAGTGAAGGGCGTCCCAGGGTAGGTCAGCCCCAGCATTTT CASSEGRPRVGQPQHF
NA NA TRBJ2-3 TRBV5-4 TGTGCCAGCAGCCCCGGACTAAGCCGCACAGATACGCAGTATTTT CASSPGLSRTDTQYF
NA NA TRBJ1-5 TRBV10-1 TGCGCCAGCGGGGCTAGCAATCAGCCCCAGCATTTT CASGASNQPQHF
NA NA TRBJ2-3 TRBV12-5 TGTGCTAGTGGTTTGGTGTCGGGGAACACAGATACGCAGTATTTT CASGLVSGNTDTQYF
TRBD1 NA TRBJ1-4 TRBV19 TGTGCCAGCCGGGACAGGGATTTTGAAAAACTGTTTTTT CASRDRDFEKLFF
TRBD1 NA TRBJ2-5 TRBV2 TGTGCCAGCAGTTTGGACAGGGTCTCGGAGACCCAGTACTTC CASSLDRVSETQYF
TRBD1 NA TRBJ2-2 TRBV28 TGTGCCAGCAGCCCGGGACAGACAACCGGGGAGCTGTTTTTT CASSPGQTTGELFF
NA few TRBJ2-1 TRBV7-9 TGTGCCAGCAGCTCCGGGACAAACAATGAGCAGTTCTTC CASSSGTNNEQFF
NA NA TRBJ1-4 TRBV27 TGTGCCAGCAGTTCTACACGGGGAAAACTGTTTTTT CASSSTRGKLFF
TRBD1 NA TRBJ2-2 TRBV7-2 TGTGCCAGCAGCTTAACGGCAGGGGGCCGGGAGCTGTTTTTT CASSLTAGGRELFF
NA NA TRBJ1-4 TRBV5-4 TGTGCCAGCAGCTTGGCTGCAGGTTCTGAAAAACTGTTTTTT CASSLAAGSEKLFF
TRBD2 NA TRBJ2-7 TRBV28 TGTGCCAGCAGTTCGGGGGGGGCGAGCTCCTACGAGCAGTACTTC CASSSGGASSYEQYF
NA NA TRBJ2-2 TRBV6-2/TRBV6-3 TGTGCCAGCAGCTCCGGGATCTTCACCGGGGAGCTGTTTTTT CASSSGIFTGELFF
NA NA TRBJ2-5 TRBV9 TGTGCCAGCAGCGTCTCAAGCGGCCAAGAGACCCAGTACTTC CASSVSSGQETQYF
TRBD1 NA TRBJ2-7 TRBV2 TGTGCCAGCAGTGGGACAGGGCTGTACGAGCAGTACTTC CASSGTGLYEQYF
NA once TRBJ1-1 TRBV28 TGTGCCAGCACCCCCTCGCGGGTTGAAGCTTTCTTT CASTPSRVEAFF
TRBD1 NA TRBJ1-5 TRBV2 TGTGCCAGTTACAGGGGGTCGAGCAATCAGCCCCAGCATTTT CASYRGSSNQPQHF
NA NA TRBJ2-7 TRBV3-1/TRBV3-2 TGTGCCAGCAGCCAGGGGGGGGCTAGCGGTCCTCGACTTAGCTCCTACGAGCAGTACTTC CASSQGGASGPRLSSYEQYF
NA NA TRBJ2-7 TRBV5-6 TGTGCCAGCAGCTTGGAGGAGGAGCAGTACTTC CASSLEEEQYF
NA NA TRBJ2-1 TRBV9 TGTGCCAGCAGCGTAGCTAGCGACACAACCTACAATGAGCAGTTCTTC CASSVASDTTYNEQFF
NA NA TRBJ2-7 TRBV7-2 TGTGCCAGCAGCCGGAACAGCTACGAGCAGTACTTC CASSRNSYEQYF
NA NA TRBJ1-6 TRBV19 TGTGCCAGTAAGAAAGACAGTCCCCTTAATTCACCCCTCCACTTT CASKKDSPLNSPLHF
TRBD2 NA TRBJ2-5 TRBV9 TGTGCCAGCAGCGTAGAGGGAGGACTAGCGGGGGCCCAAGAGACCCAGTACTTC CASSVEGGLAGAQETQYF
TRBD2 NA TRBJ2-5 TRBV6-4 TGTGCCAGCAGCCTAGCGGGGGCTAAAGGAGAGACCCAGTACTTC CASSLAGAKGETQYF